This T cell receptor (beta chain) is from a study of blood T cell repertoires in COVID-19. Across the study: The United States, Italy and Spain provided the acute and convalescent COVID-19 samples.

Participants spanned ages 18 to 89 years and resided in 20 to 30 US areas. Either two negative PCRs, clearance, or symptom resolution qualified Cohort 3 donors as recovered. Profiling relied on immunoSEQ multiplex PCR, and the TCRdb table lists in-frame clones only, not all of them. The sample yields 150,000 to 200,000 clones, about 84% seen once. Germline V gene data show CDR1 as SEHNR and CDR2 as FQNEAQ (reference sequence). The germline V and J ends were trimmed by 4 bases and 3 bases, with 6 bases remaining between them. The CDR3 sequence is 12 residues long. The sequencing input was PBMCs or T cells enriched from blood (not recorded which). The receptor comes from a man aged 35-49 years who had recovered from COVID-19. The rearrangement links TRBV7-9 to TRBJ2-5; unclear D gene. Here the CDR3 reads CASSSLEETQYF. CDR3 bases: TGTGCCAGCAGCTCACTGGAAGAGACCCAGTACTTC.